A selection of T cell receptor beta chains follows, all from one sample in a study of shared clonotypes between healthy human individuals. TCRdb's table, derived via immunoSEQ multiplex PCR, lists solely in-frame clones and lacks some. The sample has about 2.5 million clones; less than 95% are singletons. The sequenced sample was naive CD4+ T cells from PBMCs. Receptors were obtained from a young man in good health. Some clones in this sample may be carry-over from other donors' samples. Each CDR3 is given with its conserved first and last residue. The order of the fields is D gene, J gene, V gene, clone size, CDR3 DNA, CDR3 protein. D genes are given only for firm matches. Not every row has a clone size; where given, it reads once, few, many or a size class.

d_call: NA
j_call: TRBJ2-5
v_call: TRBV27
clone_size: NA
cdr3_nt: TGTGCCAGCAGCAACCTAAAAACCGGGACCCATTGGGAGACCCAGTACTTC
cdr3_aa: CASSNLKTGTHWETQYF

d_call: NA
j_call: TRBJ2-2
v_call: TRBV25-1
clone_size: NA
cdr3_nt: TGTGCCAGCAGACAGGAGAACACCGGGGAGCTGTTTTTT
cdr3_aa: CASRQENTGELFF

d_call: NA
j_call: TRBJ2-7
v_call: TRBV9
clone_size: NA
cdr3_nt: TGTGCCAGCAGCGTCCAAGGGGGATCTTACGAGCAGTACTTC
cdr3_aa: CASSVQGGSYEQYF

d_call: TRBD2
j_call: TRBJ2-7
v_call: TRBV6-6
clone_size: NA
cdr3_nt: TGTGCCAGCAGTTACGGCTTCGAGCGGGACTCCTACGAGCAGTACTTC
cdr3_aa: CASSYGFERDSYEQYF

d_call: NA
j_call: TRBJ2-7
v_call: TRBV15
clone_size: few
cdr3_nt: TGTGCCACCAGCAGAGATCTCTACGAGCAGTACTTC
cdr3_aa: CATSRDLYEQYF

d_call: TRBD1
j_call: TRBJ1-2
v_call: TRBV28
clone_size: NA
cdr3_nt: TGTGCCAGCAGCCTCGGACAGGTACAATTCTATGGCTACACCTTC
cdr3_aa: CASSLGQVQFYGYTF

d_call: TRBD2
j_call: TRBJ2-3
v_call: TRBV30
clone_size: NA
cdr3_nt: TGTGCCTGGAGTGTGGTAGCGGGACGACTCACAGATACGCAGTATTTT
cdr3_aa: CAWSVVAGRLTDTQYF

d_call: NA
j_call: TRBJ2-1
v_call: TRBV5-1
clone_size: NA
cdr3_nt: TGCGCCAGCAGCTCCCGCAGGGGGGAGCTGAACAATGAGCAGTTCTTC
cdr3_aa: CASSSRRGELNNEQFF

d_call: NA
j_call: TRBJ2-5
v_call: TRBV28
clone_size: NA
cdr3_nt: TGTGCCAGCGGACGGTACCAAGAGACCCAGTACTTC
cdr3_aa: CASGRYQETQYF

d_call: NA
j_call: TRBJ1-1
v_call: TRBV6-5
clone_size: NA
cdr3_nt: TGTGCCAGCAGTTACGCGAGATCGAACACTGAAGCTTTCTTT
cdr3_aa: CASSYARSNTEAFF

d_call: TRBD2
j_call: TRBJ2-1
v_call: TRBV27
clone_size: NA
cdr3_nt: TGTGCCAGCAGTCGGACTAGCGGGAGCCTCCCCTACAATGAGCAGTTCTTC
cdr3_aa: CASSRTSGSLPYNEQFF

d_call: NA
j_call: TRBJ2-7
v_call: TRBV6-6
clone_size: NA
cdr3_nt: TGTGCCAGCAGTTTCGGACGGAGCTCCTACGAGCAGTACTTC
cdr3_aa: CASSFGRSSYEQYF

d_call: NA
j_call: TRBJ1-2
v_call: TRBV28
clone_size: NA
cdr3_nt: TGTGCCAGCAGTTTTGGCGGGACGCTGAACTATGGCTACACCTTC
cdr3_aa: CASSFGGTLNYGYTF

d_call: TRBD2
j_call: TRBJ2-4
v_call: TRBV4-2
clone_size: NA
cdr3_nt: TGTGCCAGCAGCCAGTCGGGACTAGCGGGAGATAGGGACATTCAGTACTTC
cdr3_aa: CASSQSGLAGDRDIQYF

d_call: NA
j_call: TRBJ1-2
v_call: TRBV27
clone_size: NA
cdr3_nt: TGTGCCAGCAGTTTAAAGGGTCTGGGCTACACCTTT
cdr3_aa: CASSLKGLGYTF

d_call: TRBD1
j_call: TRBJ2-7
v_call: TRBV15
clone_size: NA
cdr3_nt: TGTGCCACCAGCAGAGCCGGGACAGGCGCCTACGAGCAGTACTTC
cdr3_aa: CATSRAGTGAYEQYF

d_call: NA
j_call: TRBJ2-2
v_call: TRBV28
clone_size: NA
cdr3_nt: TGTGCCAGCAGGGGAGGCGGGGAGCTGTTTTTT
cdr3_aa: CASRGGGELFF

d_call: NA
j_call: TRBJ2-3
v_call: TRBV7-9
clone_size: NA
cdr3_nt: TGTGCCAGCAGCTTAAAAGGCACCCTAGATACGCAGTATTTT
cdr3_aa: CASSLKGTLDTQYF

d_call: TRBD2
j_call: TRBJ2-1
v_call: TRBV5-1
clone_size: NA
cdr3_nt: TGCGCCAGCAGCTTGGATACTAGCGGACCCTACAATGAGCAGTTCTTC
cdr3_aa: CASSLDTSGPYNEQFF

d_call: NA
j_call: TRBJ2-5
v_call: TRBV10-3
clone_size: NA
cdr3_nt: TGTGCCATCAGTGAGTCGGTCGGAGGGGGCTCCCAGTACTTC
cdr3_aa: CAISESVGGGSQYF

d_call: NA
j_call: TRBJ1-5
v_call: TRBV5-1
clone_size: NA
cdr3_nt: TGCGCCAGCAGCTGGGGGACTGGGGGGCCGGATCAGCCCCAGCATTTT
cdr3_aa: CASSWGTGGPDQPQHF

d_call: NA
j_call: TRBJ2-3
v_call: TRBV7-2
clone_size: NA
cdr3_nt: TGTGCCAGCAGCCGAGAGTCGGGGACAGATACGCAGTATTTT
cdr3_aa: CASSRESGTDTQYF

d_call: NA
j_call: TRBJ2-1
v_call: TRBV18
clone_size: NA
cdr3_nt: TGTGCCAGCTCACCGGGATACAATGAGCAGTTCTTC
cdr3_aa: CASSPGYNEQFF

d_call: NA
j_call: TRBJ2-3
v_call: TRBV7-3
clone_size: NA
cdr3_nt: TGTGCCAGCAGGCAAGGGGGAGCAGATACGCAGTATTTT
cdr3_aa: CASRQGGADTQYF

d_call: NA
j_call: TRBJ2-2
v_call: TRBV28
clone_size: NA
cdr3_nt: TGTGCCAGCAGTTGGGGGGCTAACACCGGGGAGCTGTTTTTT
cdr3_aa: CASSWGANTGELFF